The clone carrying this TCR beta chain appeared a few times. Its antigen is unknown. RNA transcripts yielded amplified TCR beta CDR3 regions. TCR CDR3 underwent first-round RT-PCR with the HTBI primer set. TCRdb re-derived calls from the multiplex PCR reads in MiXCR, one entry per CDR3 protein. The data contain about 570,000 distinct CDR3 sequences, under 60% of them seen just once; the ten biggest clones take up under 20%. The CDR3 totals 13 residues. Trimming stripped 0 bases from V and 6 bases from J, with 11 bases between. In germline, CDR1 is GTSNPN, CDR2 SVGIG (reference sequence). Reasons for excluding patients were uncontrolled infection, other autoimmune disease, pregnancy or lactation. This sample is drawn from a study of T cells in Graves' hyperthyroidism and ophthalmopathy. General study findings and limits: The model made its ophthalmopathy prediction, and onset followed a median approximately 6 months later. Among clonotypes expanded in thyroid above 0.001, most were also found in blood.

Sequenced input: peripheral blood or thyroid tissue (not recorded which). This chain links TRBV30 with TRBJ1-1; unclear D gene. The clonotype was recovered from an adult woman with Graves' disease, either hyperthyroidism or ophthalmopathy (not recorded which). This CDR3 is CAWSVGPGSEAFF. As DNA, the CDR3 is TGTGCCTGGAGTGTGGGCCCGGGCTCTGAAGCTTTCTTT.